A selection of T cell receptor beta chains follows, all from one sample in a study of T cells in localized non-small cell lung cancer. Only in-frame clones appear in the TCRdb table, and some are missing; sequencing was by immunoSEQ multiplex PCR. In the table there are some 24,000 clones, about 94% of which are singletons. The specimen comprised peripheral blood, sampled before any cancer treatment. All receptors derive from a woman between 35 and 70 years old with stage I lung adenocarcinoma. The CDR3 runs from the conserved cysteine through the conserved F or W. The listing skips clone size in some rows; elsewhere it reads once, few, many or a size class.

J gene: TRBJ2-2
V gene: TRBV6-5
clone size: -
CDR3 protein: CASSLGTTILYGELFF

J gene: TRBJ2-7
V gene: TRBV2
clone size: -
CDR3 protein: CASRASGSDEQYF

J gene: TRBJ2-1
V gene: TRBV5-1
clone size: -
CDR3 protein: CASSEYNEQFF

J gene: TRBJ2-1
V gene: TRBV19
clone size: -
CDR3 protein: CASSKRGTSGSTYNEQFF

J gene: TRBJ2-3
V gene: TRBV7-9
clone size: -
CDR3 protein: CASSIWTGTRGGYF

J gene: TRBJ2-5
V gene: TRBV5-1
clone size: -
CDR3 protein: CASSLGQGSETQYF

J gene: TRBJ2-7
V gene: TRBV14
clone size: -
CDR3 protein: CASSQMNEQYF

J gene: TRBJ2-1
V gene: TRBV7-9
clone size: -
CDR3 protein: CASSDDRTLLPYNEQFF

J gene: TRBJ2-7
V gene: TRBV2
clone size: -
CDR3 protein: CASSDPLGQVPNEQYF

J gene: TRBJ2-3
V gene: TRBV5-6
clone size: once
CDR3 protein: CASSAGQGKDTQYF

J gene: TRBJ2-1
V gene: TRBV28
clone size: -
CDR3 protein: CASSRYNEQFF

J gene: TRBJ1-3
V gene: TRBV5-1
clone size: -
CDR3 protein: CASSLGTGGGTIYF

J gene: TRBJ2-7
V gene: TRBV5-5
clone size: once
CDR3 protein: CASSWGQGAYEQYF

J gene: TRBJ2-1
V gene: TRBV19
clone size: -
CDR3 protein: CASSLWTGKSSYNEQFF

J gene: TRBJ2-5
V gene: TRBV14
clone size: -
CDR3 protein: CASSQALGGQETQYF

J gene: TRBJ2-7
V gene: TRBV28
clone size: once
CDR3 protein: CASSGDRVYEQYF

J gene: TRBJ1-3
V gene: TRBV15
clone size: -
CDR3 protein: CATSRESVKGGLGANTIYF

J gene: TRBJ2-2
V gene: TRBV4-2
clone size: -
CDR3 protein: CASSQDPNTANTGELFF

J gene: TRBJ2-1
V gene: TRBV10-3
clone size: -
CDR3 protein: CATRLGSYNEQFF

J gene: TRBJ1-2
V gene: TRBV6-1
clone size: -
CDR3 protein: CASSEGTGGSYGYTF

J gene: TRBJ2-7
V gene: TRBV20-1
clone size: -
CDR3 protein: CSGLAGYEQYF

J gene: TRBJ2-7
V gene: TRBV18
clone size: -
CDR3 protein: CASSGPVGRYEQYF

J gene: TRBJ2-1
V gene: TRBV12-5
clone size: -
CDR3 protein: CASALDRGSHNEQFF

J gene: TRBJ1-2
V gene: TRBV6-6
clone size: -
CDR3 protein: CASSYEEYGYTF

J gene: TRBJ1-1
V gene: TRBV6-6
clone size: -
CDR3 protein: CASSLRQGARGTEAFF

J gene: TRBJ2-5
V gene: TRBV5-6
clone size: -
CDR3 protein: CASSLRRETQYF

J gene: TRBJ2-1
V gene: TRBV10-1
clone size: -
CDR3 protein: CASAQAGVGSYNEQFF

J gene: TRBJ1-1
V gene: TRBV18
clone size: -
CDR3 protein: CASSPQGRETEAFF

J gene: TRBJ2-7
V gene: TRBV7-9
clone size: -
CDR3 protein: CASSLLGYEQYF

J gene: TRBJ1-2
V gene: TRBV18
clone size: -
CDR3 protein: CASSRDSYGYTF

J gene: TRBJ1-4
V gene: TRBV7-9
clone size: once
CDR3 protein: CATPRGTNEKLFF

J gene: TRBJ2-1
V gene: TRBV5-1
clone size: -
CDR3 protein: CASSPGQPSDNEQFF

J gene: TRBJ2-7
V gene: TRBV7-2
clone size: -
CDR3 protein: CASSSAGTGSHEQYF

J gene: TRBJ2-2
V gene: TRBV27
clone size: -
CDR3 protein: CASSGLGLAHTGELFF

J gene: TRBJ2-7
V gene: TRBV9
clone size: -
CDR3 protein: CASSVDLGITYEQYF

J gene: TRBJ1-5
V gene: TRBV19
clone size: -
CDR3 protein: CASSIDSRVNQPQHF

J gene: TRBJ1-1
V gene: TRBV28
clone size: few
CDR3 protein: CASSVGTANTEAFF

J gene: TRBJ1-2
V gene: TRBV7-8
clone size: -
CDR3 protein: CASSLAKEPTGNYGYTF

J gene: TRBJ1-5
V gene: TRBV19
clone size: -
CDR3 protein: CASSMLGGTLSNQPQHF

J gene: TRBJ2-5
V gene: TRBV27
clone size: -
CDR3 protein: CASTVGETQYF

J gene: TRBJ1-5
V gene: TRBV5-8
clone size: -
CDR3 protein: CASSSGLTVSNQPQHF

J gene: TRBJ2-6
V gene: TRBV7-2
clone size: few
CDR3 protein: CASSDGGSGANVLTF

J gene: TRBJ2-5
V gene: TRBV18
clone size: -
CDR3 protein: CASSPSETQYF

J gene: TRBJ2-7
V gene: TRBV5-1
clone size: -
CDR3 protein: CASSLELTLTYEQYF

J gene: TRBJ2-1
V gene: TRBV11-2
clone size: -
CDR3 protein: CASSPTSSYNEQFF